Listed here are 6 T cell receptor beta chains from one sample, sequenced in a study of CD8+ T cells in alopecia areata. Sequencing relied on a cDNA template that was reverse transcribed from extracted RNA. The assay was immunoSEQ multiplex PCR, and TCRdb's table has in-frame clones only and misses some. The data contain 200,000 to 250,000 clones, 56% of them singletons. Sequencing was done on a sample of CD8+ T cells sorted from blood. These receptors were collected from a human donor in good health.

J is TRBJ1-5 and V is TRBV7-9, with D unresolved. The CDR3 has 14 residues. Germline CDR1 is SEHNR and CDR2 is FQNEAQ (reference sequence). Trimming stripped 2 bases from V and 3 bases from J, with 8 bases between. DNA of the CDR3: TGTGCCAGCAGCTTAACGGGGAACAATCAGCCCCAGCATTTT. Amino acids: CASSLTGNNQPQHF.

V usage is TRBV5-4 and J usage is TRBJ1-4, with D possibly matching TRBD1 (6 bases). The germline V gene encodes CDR1 SGHNT and CDR2 YYREEE (reference sequence). The V end was cut by 4 bases, the J end by 3 bases, with 16 bases between. This CDR3 region has 16 residues. The CDR3 nucleotides are TGTGCCAGCAGCCCTGGGGGGGGGCAGGCTAATGAAAAACTGTTTTTT. It encodes CASSPGGGQANEKLFF.

This clone was recorded a few times. The rearrangement links TRBV6-5 to TRBJ2-3, with TRBD1 as a possible D gene (6 bases). Germline assignment: CDR1 MNHEY and CDR2 SVGAGI. The germline V and J ends were trimmed by 0 bases and 5 bases, with 15 bases remaining between them. The CDR3 consists of 16 residues. The CDR3 region is CASSYSPQGMGDTQYF. Here the CDR3 DNA reads TGTGCCAGCAGTTACTCCCCCCAGGGGATGGGAGATACGCAGTATTTT.

This chain links TRBV29-1 with TRBJ2-2, with TRBD1 matching over 7 bases. V gave up 3 bases and J gave up 7 bases; unmatched junction bases: 8. This CDR3 comprises 14 residues. Germline CDR1 reads SQVTM; CDR2 reads ANQGSEA. CDR3 DNA sequence: TGCAGCGTTGACCTGACAGGGAAAAACGGGGAGCTGTTTTTT. Protein product: CSVDLTGKNGELFF.

To note about this clone: The same CDR3 arises from other DNA sequences in this sample as well. The V call is TRBV9, the J call TRBJ2-3; D remains ambiguous. This CDR3 is 12 amino acids long. The germline V and J ends were trimmed by 3 bases and 0 bases, with 2 bases remaining between them. Germline lookup yields CDR1 SGDLS and CDR2 YYNGEE. The CDR3 sequence: CASSASTDTQYF. The CDR3 nucleotides read TGTGCCAGCAGCGCTAGCACAGATACGCAGTATTTT. Variable domain in full (rest from reference TRBV9 and TRBJ2-3): DSGVTQTPKHLITATGQRVTLRCSPRSGDLSVYWYQQSLDQGLQFLIQYYNGEERAKGNILERFSAQQFPDLHSELNLSSLELGDSALYFCASSASTDTQYFGPGTRLTVL.

The rearrangement uses TRBV7-9 and TRBJ2-5; D call uncertain. V lost 3 bases and J 5 bases, leaving 7 bases between the germline ends. Germline CDR1 reads SEHNR; CDR2 reads FQNEAQ (reference sequence). This CDR3 contains 12 residues. The CDR3 spells CASSLFGETQYF. DNA for the CDR3: TGTGCCAGCAGCTTGTTCGGGGAGACCCAGTACTTC. Full variable domain (rest looked up from reference TRBV7-9 and TRBJ2-5): DTGVSQNPRHKITKRGQNVTFRCDPISEHNRLYWYRQTLGQGPEFLTYFQNEAQLEKSRLLSDRFSAERPKGSFSTLEIQRTEQGDSAMYLCASSLFGETQYFGPGTRLLVL.